These 7 T cell receptor beta chains were sequenced from one sample in a study of cytomegalovirus exposure and HLA in healthy donors. TCRdb's table, derived via immunoSEQ multiplex PCR, lists solely in-frame clones and lacks some. The sample includes 150,000 to 200,000 clones, roughly four fifths of them seen just once. Sequencing used PBMCs. These receptors were taken from a woman aged 18-29 years in good health and CMV-seropositive.

The J gene is TRBJ2-7, the V gene TRBV21-1; TRBD1, as called in the table, went unchecked against the DNA. TRBV21-1 is assigned pseudogene status. The CDR3 consists of 14 residues. The CDR3: CASPRTGLINEQYF. CDR3 sequence (DNA): TGTGCCTCCCCCCGGACAGGGCTCATCAACGAGCAGTACTTC.

J is TRBJ2-3 and V is TRBV4-2, with TRBD2 identical over 7 bases. From germline, CDR1 is LGHNA and CDR2 YNFKEQ. This CDR3 region has 17 residues. J lost 0 bases, V lost 4 bases, and 10 bases had no gene match. CDR3 bases: TGTGCCAGCAGCCTCCGCCGAAGCGGGGATAGCACAGATACGCAGTATTTT. Translation: CASSLRRSGDSTDTQYF.

The chain has TRBV9 and TRBJ1-3; tentatively, D is TRBD1 (5 bases). From germline, CDR1 is SGDLS and CDR2 YYNGEE. The CDR3 is 16 amino acids. V lost 3 bases, J lost 2 bases, and 15 bases lay in between. This chain's CDR3 is CASSERQIPAGNTIYF. The CDR3 DNA follows: TGTGCCAGCAGCGAACGACAGATTCCGGCTGGAAACACCATATATTTT.

This chain joins TRBV29-1 and TRBJ2-7, with D possibly matching TRBD2 (7 bases). V was pared by 6 bases and J by 2 bases, with 26 bases between. The CDR3 length is 17 residues. The V gene's germline CDR1 is SQVTM and CDR2 ANQGSEA. The CDR3 loop reads CSVPSQGGGQLAYEQYF. The CDR3 DNA reads as TGCAGCGTCCCAAGCCAAGGGGGGGGGCAGCTCGCCTACGAGCAGTACTTC.

The rearrangement joins TRBV2 to TRBJ1-2; unclear D gene. The germline V gene has CDR1 SNHLY and CDR2 FYNNEI. The V end was cut by 3 bases, the J end by 0 bases, with 5 bases between. This CDR3 is built from 13 residues. CDR3 sequence reads: CASSDSTNYGYTF. CDR3 in DNA: TGTGCCAGCAGTGATAGCACTAACTATGGCTACACCTTC.

The chain employs TRBV4-1 and TRBJ2-5, with 10 bases aligning to TRBD1. CDR3 length equals 15 residues. V trimming: 1 base; J trimming: 2 bases; junction bases outside the gene matches: 1. Per the germline V gene, CDR1 is MGHRA and CDR2 is YSYEKL. As DNA, the CDR3 is TGCGCCAGCAGCCAAGGGGACAGGGGTCAAGAGACCCAGTACTTC. This encodes CASSQGDRGQETQYF.

V gene TRBV13 combines with J gene TRBJ1-1, with D hard to call. The CDR3 extends over 12 amino acids. The germline V and J ends were trimmed by 3 bases and 12 bases, with 14 bases remaining between them. CDR1 is PRHDT and CDR2 is FYEKMQ in the germline V gene (reference sequence). CDR3 nucleotides: TGTGCCAGCAGCTTGTATAGTGGGAGGACTTTCTTT. Protein product: CASSLYSGRTFF.